The source of this TCR beta chain is a study of blood T cell dynamics during melanoma immunotherapy. Study results and caveats: Disease-control patients' PBMC repertoires became either more clonal or more diverse at W3.

TCRdb keeps only in-frame clones here, not all; method: immunoSEQ multiplex PCR. This sample has around 10,000 clones; approximately 80% occur once, and the top ten carry approximately 20%. Germline CDR1 reads SGDLS; CDR2 reads YYNGEE. CDR3 length equals 15 residues. In the case of this clone: Its cognate antigen is unknown. One base separates it from a far larger clone, so it is likely a read error.

Time point specified: week 3, after first cycle of checkpoint inhibitor. The genes are TRBV9 and TRBJ1-6; D remains unclear. The sequence was collected from a human donor with melanoma. Sequencing used blood, obtained from a patient treated with checkpoint blockade. CDR3 DNA sequence: TGTGCCAGCAGCGTAGATGGGCAGATTAATTCACTCCTCCACTTT. Translation gives CASSVDGQINSLLHF.